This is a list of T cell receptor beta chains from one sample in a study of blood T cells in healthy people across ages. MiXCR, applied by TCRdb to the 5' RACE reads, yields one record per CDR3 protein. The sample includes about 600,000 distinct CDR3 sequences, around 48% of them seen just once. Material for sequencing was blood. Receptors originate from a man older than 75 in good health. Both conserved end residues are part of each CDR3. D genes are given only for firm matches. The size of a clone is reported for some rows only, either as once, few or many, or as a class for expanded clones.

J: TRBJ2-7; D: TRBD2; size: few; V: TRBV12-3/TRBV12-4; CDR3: CASSLGGTSYDEQYF; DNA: TGTGCCAGCAGTTTAGGTGGGACTAGCTATGACGAGCAGTACTTC
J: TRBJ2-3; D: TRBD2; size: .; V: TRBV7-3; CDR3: CASSASLAGGLDTQYF; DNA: TGTGCCAGCAGCGCCTCACTAGCGGGAGGTTTAGATACGCAGTATTTT
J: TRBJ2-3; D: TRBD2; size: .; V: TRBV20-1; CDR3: CSAPVGRGSTDTQYF; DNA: TGCAGTGCTCCGGTGGGGCGGGGGAGCACAGATACGCAGTATTTT
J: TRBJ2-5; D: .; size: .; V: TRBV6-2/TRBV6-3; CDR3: CASRRLESWETQYF; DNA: TGTGCCAGCAGACGACTAGAATCTTGGGAGACCCAGTACTTC
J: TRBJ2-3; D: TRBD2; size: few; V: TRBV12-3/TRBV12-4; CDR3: CASSPRGASEDTQYF; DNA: TGTGCCAGCAGCCCGCGGGGGGCCAGTGAAGATACGCAGTATTTT
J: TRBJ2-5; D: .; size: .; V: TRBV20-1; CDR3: CSAWGRETQYF; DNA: TGCAGTGCTTGGGGACGCGAGACCCAGTACTTC
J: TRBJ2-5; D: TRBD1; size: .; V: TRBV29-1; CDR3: CSVSGQGRAQYF; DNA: TGCAGCGTGTCGGGACAGGGGAGGGCCCAGTACTTC
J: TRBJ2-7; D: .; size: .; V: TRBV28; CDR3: CASSGGDGYYEQYF; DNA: TGTGCCAGCAGTGGAGGGGACGGATACTACGAGCAGTACTTC
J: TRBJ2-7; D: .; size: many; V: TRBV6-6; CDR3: CASTHNRGASYEQYF; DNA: TGTGCCAGCACCCATAATCGGGGGGCTTCCTACGAGCAGTACTTC
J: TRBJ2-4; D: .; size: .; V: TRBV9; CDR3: CASSRDPKNIQYF; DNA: TGTGCCAGCAGCAGGGACCCCAAAAACATTCAGTACTTC
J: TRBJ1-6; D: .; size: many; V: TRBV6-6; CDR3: CASSYAGSDNSPLHF; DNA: TGTGCCAGCAGTTACGCGGGCAGCGATAATTCACCCCTCCACTTT
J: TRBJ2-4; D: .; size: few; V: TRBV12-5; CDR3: CASGAGTQNIQYF; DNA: TGTGCTAGTGGTGCCGGGACCCAAAACATTCAGTACTTC
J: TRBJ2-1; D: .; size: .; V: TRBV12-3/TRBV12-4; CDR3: CASSLAGKAPPDEQFF; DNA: TGTGCCAGCAGTTTAGCGGGGAAGGCCCCCCCGGATGAGCAGTTCTTC
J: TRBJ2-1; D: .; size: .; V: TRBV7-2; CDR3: CASSPSAVSSYNEQFF; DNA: TGTGCCAGCAGCCCATCAGCGGTGAGCTCCTACAATGAGCAGTTCTTC
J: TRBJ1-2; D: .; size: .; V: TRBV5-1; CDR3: CASTLDINYGYTF; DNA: TGCGCCAGCACCCTAGACATTAACTATGGCTACACCTTC
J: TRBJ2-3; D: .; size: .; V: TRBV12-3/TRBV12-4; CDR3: CASSFSGGLYF; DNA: TGTGCCAGCAGTTTTTCGGGTGGACTGTATTTT
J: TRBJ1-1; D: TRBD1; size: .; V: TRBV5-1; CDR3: CASSTQGGMNTEAFF; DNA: TGCGCCAGCAGCACACAGGGGGGGATGAACACTGAAGCTTTCTTT
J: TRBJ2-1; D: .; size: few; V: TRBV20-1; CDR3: CSVPGVGEQFF; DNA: TGCAGTGTTCCGGGGGTCGGGGAGCAGTTCTTC
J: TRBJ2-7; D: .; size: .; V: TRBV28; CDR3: CASSPRSGGSYEQYF; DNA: TGTGCCAGCAGTCCAAGGTCTGGGGGCTCCTACGAGCAGTACTTC
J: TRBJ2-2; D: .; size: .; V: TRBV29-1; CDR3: CSVADSNTGELFF; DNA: TGCAGCGTTGCGGACAGTAACACCGGGGAGCTGTTTTTT
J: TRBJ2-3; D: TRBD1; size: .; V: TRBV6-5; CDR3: CARTQIGGRSFKLQYF; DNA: TGTGCCAGGACACAGATAGGGGGCAGGAGCTTTAAGCTGCAGTATTTT
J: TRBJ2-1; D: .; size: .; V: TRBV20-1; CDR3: CSASGNYNGQFF; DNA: TGCAGTGCTAGCGGGAACTACAATGGGCAGTTCTTC
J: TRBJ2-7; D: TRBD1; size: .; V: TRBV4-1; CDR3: CASSLQPGQGYEQYF; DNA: TGCGCCAGCAGCCTACAACCGGGACAGGGTTACGAGCAGTACTTC
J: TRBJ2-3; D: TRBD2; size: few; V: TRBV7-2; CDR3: CASSFVTGGDTQYF; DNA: TGTGCCAGCAGCTTCGTGACGGGAGGGGATACGCAGTATTTT
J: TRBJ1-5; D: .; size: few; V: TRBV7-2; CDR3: CASSLAFDQPQHF; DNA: TGTGCCAGCAGCCTTGCGTTTGATCAGCCCCAGCATTTT
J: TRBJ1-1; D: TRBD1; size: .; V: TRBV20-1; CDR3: CSASQGARLNEAFF; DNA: TGCAGTGCTAGCCAGGGGGCGCGGTTGAATGAAGCTTTCTTT